Below are 31 T cell receptor beta chains sequenced from a single sample in a study of blood T cell repertoires in COVID-19. Data came from immunoSEQ multiplex PCR; TCRdb stores just in-frame clones and leaves some out. The sample contains about 120,000 clones, 65% to 90% of which appear only once. The sequencing sample was made of peripheral blood. The source of these receptors is a man older than 75 with active or convalescent COVID-19.

The gene calls are TRBV7-7 and TRBJ2-2; TRBD2 agrees at 13 bases. Per the germline V gene, CDR1 is SSHAT and CDR2 is FNYEAQ (reference sequence). The trim removed 3 bases at V and 5 bases at J, leaving 3 bases unmatched. The CDR3 runs 16 residues. The CDR3 here is CASSFGLAGDTGELFF. CDR3 DNA: TGTGCCAGCAGCTTTGGACTAGCGGGGGATACCGGGGAGCTGTTTTTT.

V gene TRBV12-3 or TRBV12-4 combines with J gene TRBJ1-6; D uncertain. This CDR3 has 13 residues. The germline V and J ends were trimmed by 3 bases and 6 bases, with 6 bases remaining between them. The CDR3 DNA reads as TGTGCCAGCAGTTTTTCCCGTAATTCACCCCTCCACTTT. The encoded protein is CASSFSRNSPLHF.

This chain joins TRBV2 and TRBJ1-5; perhaps TRBD1 as D (6 bases). The CDR3 sequence is 15 residues long. Trimming stripped 5 bases from V and 4 bases from J, with 15 bases between. Per the germline V gene, CDR1 is SNHLY and CDR2 is FYNNEI. The CDR3 is CASSQTQGTNQPQHF. The DNA of the CDR3 is TGTGCCAGCAGTCAAACCCAGGGGACGAATCAGCCCCAGCATTTT.

The J gene is TRBJ1-2, the V gene TRBV5-5; TRBD1 might be the D (5 bases). Germline values: CDR1 SGHKS, CDR2 YYEKEE (reference sequence). V lost 4 bases, J lost 8 bases, and 21 bases lay in between. The CDR3 is made up of 15 amino acids. The CDR3 bases are TGTGCCAGCAGCCCCACCGCCCGGGGGATAGGGGGCTACACCTTC. It yields the protein CASSPTARGIGGYTF.

In this sample, this clone turned up a few times. V and J are TRBV12-2 and TRBJ1-2; no DNA check was done on the table's D call, TRBD1. TRBV12-2 is noted as a pseudogene. The CDR3 is made up of 14 amino acids. DNA for the CDR3: TGTGCAAGTCGCCCTAAGCCGAGGGGGTATGGCTACACCTTC. It codes for CASRPKPRGYGYTF.

The sample holds a few counts of this clone. The chain links TRBV27 to TRBJ1-2, with 7 bases that match TRBD1. J was trimmed by 3 bases and V by 6 bases; bases with no gene match: 1. The CDR3 is 12 amino acids. The germline gives CDR1 MNHEY, CDR2 SMNVEV (reference sequence). This chain's CDR3 is CASRQGDYGYTF. The CDR3 DNA reads as TGTGCCAGCAGGCAGGGGGACTATGGCTACACCTTC.

The rearrangement uses TRBV7-2 and TRBJ2-1; 8 positions match TRBD1. The V and J ends lost 2 bases and 1 base, in that order; junction bases with no gene match: 1. CDR3 length: 15 amino acids. Germline V CDR1 and CDR2: SGHTA, FQGNSA. CDR3 sequence: CASSLRDRSYNEQFF. The DNA of the CDR3 is TGTGCCAGCAGCTTAAGGGACAGGTCCTACAATGAGCAGTTCTTC.

The chain is built from TRBV7-2 and TRBJ1-2; D uncertain. CDR1 SGHTA and CDR2 FQGNSA come from the germline V gene. V was pared by 5 bases and J by 9 bases, with 25 bases between. The CDR3 is 16 amino acids. The CDR3 nucleotides are TGTGCCAGCAGCCAAACCTACACAGAAGTGCGATTCCGCTACACCTTC. Residues: CASSQTYTEVRFRYTF.

The CDR3 here is CASSQRLGHGYTF. As DNA, the CDR3 is TGTGCCAGCAGCCAGAGATTGGGGCATGGCTACACCTTC. V gene TRBV11-2 combines with J gene TRBJ1-2; tentatively, D is TRBD1 (5 bases). CDR3 size: 13 residues. V lost 5 bases and J lost 6, with 13 bases in between. From germline, CDR1 is SGHAT and CDR2 FQNNGV. Full variable domain (remainder filled in from reference TRBV11-2 and TRBJ1-2): EAGVAQSPRYKIIEKRQSVAFWCNPISGHATLYWYQQILGQGPKLLIQFQNNGVVDDSQLPKDRFSAERLKGVDSTLKIQPAKLEDSAVYLCASSQRLGHGYTFGSGTRLTVV.

This clone occurred once. The genes are TRBV11-2 and TRBJ1-1; D unclear. This CDR3 contains 12 residues. Trimming pared 3 bases from V and 2 bases from J, leaving 4 bases between. Germline CDR1 and CDR2: SGHAT and FQNNGV. CDR3 amino acids: CASSLANTEAFF. The CDR3 DNA is TGTGCCAGCAGCTTGGCAAACACTGAAGCTTTCTTT.

The chain combines TRBV30 with TRBJ1-5; 8 bases are shared with TRBD1. Looked up from germline, CDR1 is GTSNPN and CDR2 is SVGIG (reference sequence). V shed 0 bases and J 4 bases; nucleotides not matched to a gene: 17. The CDR3 consists of 19 residues. In DNA form, the CDR3 reads TGTGCCTGGAGTGTACGGTTGGACAGGGTAGAGGTCACGAATCAGCCCCAGCATTTT. It encodes CAWSVRLDRVEVTNQPQHF. Full variable domain (outside the CDR3, taken from reference TRBV30 and TRBJ1-5): SQTIHQWPATLVQPVGSPLSLECTVEGTSNPNLYWYRQAAGRGLQLLFYSVGIGQISSEVPQNLSASRPQDRQFILSSKKLLLSDSGFYLCAWSVRLDRVEVTNQPQHFGDGTRLSIL.

V usage is TRBV6-2 or TRBV6-3 and J usage is TRBJ2-7, with 9 bases identical to TRBD1. The germline gives CDR1 MNHEY, CDR2 SVGEGT. The CDR3 sequence is 15 residues long. J lost 4 bases, V lost 4 bases, and 8 bases had no gene match. The CDR3 reads CASSSQQGARYEQYF. The CDR3 bases are TGTGCCAGCAGTTCACAACAGGGGGCAAGGTACGAGCAGTACTTC.

This chain connects TRBV5-8 to TRBJ2-5; possibly TRBD1 for D (5 bases). The CDR3 is 14 amino acids. Germline CDR1 SGHTS, CDR2 YDEGEE. V was trimmed by 1 base and J by 7 bases, leaving 14 bases between them. The CDR3 sequence is CASSLSGIQGTQYF. DNA of the CDR3: TGTGCCAGCAGCTTGTCAGGGATCCAGGGGACCCAGTACTTC.

The chain employs TRBV9 and TRBJ2-1; 9 bases map to TRBD2. The V segment lost 0 bases and the J segment 7 bases; nucleotides outside the gene matches: 11. In germline, CDR1 is SGDLS, CDR2 YYNGEE. This CDR3 is 17 amino acids long. The CDR3 coding sequence is TGTGCCAGCAGCGTAGACCCGGGTGCGGGAGGGCAGAATGAGCAGTTCTTC. Protein: CASSVDPGAGGQNEQFF.

The chain joins TRBV5-1 to TRBJ2-6, with D possibly TRBD1 on 6 matching bases. V was clipped by 4 bases and J by 4 bases, with 15 bases between them. This CDR3 has 16 residues. CDR1 and CDR2 (germline): SGHRS, YFSETQ. CDR3 protein: CASSRAAGAGANVLTF. DNA for the CDR3: TGCGCCAGCAGCCGCGCCGCAGGGGCCGGGGCCAACGTCCTGACTTTC.

The chain employs TRBV29-1 and TRBJ2-7; tentative D call: TRBD1 (6 bases). This CDR3 comprises 14 residues. Germline values: CDR1 SQVTM, CDR2 ANQGSEA. V shed 3 bases and J shed 3 bases, with 15 bases lying between them. In nucleotides, the CDR3 is TGCAGCGTTGAGAGTTCAGGGGCCCTCTACGAGCAGTACTTC. This translates into CSVESSGALYEQYF.

The J gene is TRBJ1-2, the V gene TRBV15, with 7 bases lining up with TRBD1. The germline V gene encodes CDR1 LNHNV and CDR2 YYDKDF (reference sequence). The CDR3 extends over 13 amino acids. V was clipped by 0 bases and J by 10 bases; unmatched bases: 5. In nucleotides, the CDR3 is TGTGCCACCAGCAGAGAACAGGGGCTACTCTACACCTTC. Amino acids: CATSREQGLLYTF.

This chain links TRBV6-4 with TRBJ1-4; perhaps TRBD1 as D (5 bases). Germline assignment: CDR1 MRHNA and CDR2 SNTAGT. Trimming took off 6 bases at V and 8 bases at J, with 16 bases between the two ends. The CDR3 is 14 residues long. CDR3 residues: CASREDRFSEKLFF. The CDR3, as DNA: TGTGCCAGCAGGGAAGACAGATTTTCCGAAAAACTGTTTTTT.

The V gene is TRBV14, the J gene TRBJ1-2; 7 bases are shared with TRBD1. This CDR3 is 16 amino acids long. The V gene's germline CDR1 is SGHDN and CDR2 FVKESK. Trimming took 0 bases from V and 8 from J; bases not matched to a gene: 12. CDR3 sequence: CASSQERPGTVRGYTF. CDR3 DNA: TGTGCCAGCAGCCAAGAACGACCGGGGACAGTTCGAGGCTACACCTTC.

The chain links TRBV6-5 to TRBJ2-7; 8 positions match TRBD1. The CDR3 is made up of 15 amino acids. V dropped 0 bases and J dropped 3; count of bases not matched to a gene: 4. The germline CDR1 and CDR2 sequences are MNHEY and SVGAGI. CDR3: CASSYSGQVVYEQYF. DNA of the CDR3: TGTGCCAGCAGTTACTCGGGACAGGTAGTCTACGAGCAGTACTTC.

The chain combines TRBV7-2 with TRBJ2-3, with TRBD2 matching 12 bases. Germline lookup yields CDR1 SGHTA and CDR2 FQGNSA. The CDR3 covers 16 residues. Unmatched junction bases numbered 4, after V lost 3 bases and J lost 3 bases. The CDR3 protein is CASSFRTSGITDTQYF. In DNA form, the CDR3 reads TGTGCCAGCAGCTTTAGGACTAGCGGGATTACAGATACGCAGTATTTT. Full variable domain (rest looked up from reference TRBV7-2 and TRBJ2-3): GAGVSQSPSNKVTEKGKDVELRCDPISGHTALYWYRQSLGQGLEFLIYFQGNSAPDKSGLPSDRFSAERTGGSVSTLTIQRTQQEDSAVYLCASSFRTSGITDTQYFGPGTRLTVL.

This sequence joins TRBV5-1 and TRBJ1-1, with unresolved D. Looked up from germline, CDR1 is SGHRS and CDR2 is YFSETQ. V dropped 5 bases and J dropped 0 bases, with 8 bases sitting between them. CDR3 length equals 13 residues. The CDR3 DNA follows: TGCGCCAGCAGTCCAGACATGAACACTGAAGCTTTCTTT. Amino acids: CASSPDMNTEAFF.

The chain employs TRBV4-3 and TRBJ2-2; tentative D call: TRBD2 (5 bases). The ends were cut back, 0 bases at V and 9 bases at J, with 8 bases in the middle. The CDR3 spans 13 residues. Germline CDR1 reads LGHNA; CDR2 reads YSLEER. The CDR3 coding sequence is TGCGCCAGCAGCCAAGATAGGAGGTGGGAGCTGTTTTTT. The encoded protein is CASSQDRRWELFF.

The chain joins TRBV3-1 (or the pseudogene TRBV3-2) to TRBJ2-7; the D gene is possibly TRBD1 (6 bases). Trimming left V 4 bases short and J 7 bases short, with 14 bases between. The length of the CDR3 is 13 residues. The germline CDR1 and CDR2 sequences are LGHDT and YNNKEL (reference sequence). The CDR3 nucleotides are TGTGCCAGCAGCCCCCGGACGAGGGGGGAGCAGTACTTC. This gives the protein CASSPRTRGEQYF.

This chain connects TRBV28 to TRBJ1-4; D is perhaps TRBD1 (5 bases). The length of the CDR3 is 16 residues. Trimming left V 7 bases short and J 6 bases short, with 21 bases between. Germline lookup yields CDR1 MDHEN and CDR2 SYDVKM. DNA for the CDR3: TGTGCCAGCAAATCTGGGGCCAGGGTTTTAGATGAAAAACTGTTTTTT. Its translation: CASKSGARVLDEKLFF.

The chain couples TRBV29-1 to TRBJ1-2; D call uncertain. CDR3 length: 13 residues. CDR1 and CDR2 from the germline V gene are SQVTM and ANQGSEA. V was trimmed by 6 bases and J by 3 bases, leaving 14 bases between them. The chain's CDR3 is CSVPGSADYGYTF. DNA of the CDR3: TGCAGCGTCCCCGGGAGCGCTGACTATGGCTACACCTTC.

This chain joins TRBV4-1 and TRBJ2-6; D is possibly TRBD1 (6 bases). Trimming took 4 bases from V and 2 from J, leaving 6 bases between them. Germline V CDR1 and CDR2: MGHRA, YSYEKL. This CDR3 is 14 amino acids long. In DNA form, the CDR3 reads TGCGCCAGCAGCCGGGACACTGGGGCCAACGTCCTGACTTTC. This gives the protein CASSRDTGANVLTF.

Here the CDR3 DNA reads TGTGCCGTGCCGGACATCTCTGGAAACACCATATATTTT. It translates to CAVPDISGNTIYF. The rearrangement links TRBV10-3 to TRBJ1-3; a possible D gene is TRBD1 (5 bases). The CDR3 consists of 13 residues. The V end lost 11 bases, the J end lost 0 bases, and 11 bases lay between the germline ends. Germline CDR1 reads ENHRY; CDR2 reads SYGVKD.

The gene calls are TRBV6-5 and TRBJ1-3; possible D gene TRBD1, 5 bases. The CDR3 length is 14 residues. Germline-derived CDR1 and CDR2 are MNHEY and SVGAGI. V lost 6 bases and J lost 0, with 9 bases in between. CDR3 sequence: CASRSDSSGNTIYF. The CDR3 DNA reads TGTGCCAGCAGGAGCGACAGCTCTGGAAACACCATATATTTT.

This clone has only one observation. The V call is TRBV7-8, the J call TRBJ2-7; TRBD1 might be the D (5 bases). Germline V CDR1 and CDR2: SGHVS, FQNEAQ. Trimming left V 5 bases short and J 3 bases short, with 11 bases between. This CDR3 is 13 amino acids long. The CDR3: CASSRTQGYEQYF. The CDR3 DNA is TGTGCCAGCAGCCGAACCCAGGGCTACGAGCAGTACTTC.

This clone was seen only a few times. The chain uses TRBV6-5 and TRBJ2-3; D not resolved. V was trimmed by 6 bases and J by 6 bases, leaving 7 bases between them. Per the germline V gene, CDR1 is MNHEY and CDR2 is SVGAGI. The CDR3 consists of 11 residues. Here the CDR3 reads CASSKADTQYF. The CDR3 DNA reads as TGTGCCAGCAGCAAAGCGGATACGCAGTATTTT.